These T cell receptor beta chains were read from a single sample in a study of T cell responses to AZD1222 COVID-19 vaccine. The table came from immunoSEQ multiplex PCR; TCRdb's copy has only in-frame clones and leaves some out. The table has around 100,000 clones, 87% seen once. The sample in question was peripheral blood, obtained 28 days after the second AZD1222 dose. Receptor source: an adult who received the AZD1222 COVID-19 vaccine. Each CDR3 is given with its conserved first and last residue. Each record gives: clone size, CDR3 length, J gene, V gene, D gene, CDR3 protein, CDR3 DNA. The D gene is left open where the match is weak. Where a row states a size, it is once, few, many or the class of an expanded clone; other rows omit it.

- 14 TRBJ1-1 TRBV25-1 TRBD1 CASSWTGGASEAFF TGTGCCAGCAGCTGGACAGGGGGCGCGTCTGAAGCTTTCTTT
- 15 TRBJ2-3 TRBV13 TRBD2 CASSIGLAGVDTQYF TGTGCCAGCAGCATCGGACTAGCGGGAGTAGATACGCAGTATTTT
- 12 TRBJ1-1 TRBV29-1 - CSGAPSDTEAFF TGCAGCGGGGCCCCAAGCGACACTGAAGCTTTCTTT
few 14 TRBJ2-6 TRBV4-1 - CASRGGTGANVLTF TGCGCCAGCAGGGGAGGCACTGGGGCCAACGTCCTGACTTTC
- 11 TRBJ2-2 TRBV28 - CASEGSRELFF TGTGCCAGCGAAGGCTCCAGGGAGCTGTTTTTT
- 15 TRBJ2-7 TRBV6-5 TRBD1 CASRLRDRGSYEQYF TGTGCCAGCAGGCTCCGGGACAGGGGTTCCTACGAGCAGTACTTC
- 13 TRBJ1-2 TRBV6-5 TRBD1 CASRGTGFYGYTF TGTGCCAGCAGGGGGACAGGATTCTATGGCTACACCTTC
- 13 TRBJ1-2 TRBV5-4 - CASSPTANYGYTF TGTGCCAGCAGCCCGACGGCAAACTATGGCTACACCTTC
few 12 TRBJ2-3 TRBV29-1 - CSVRVGTDTQYF TGCAGCGTTCGCGTGGGAACAGATACGCAGTATTTT
- 14 TRBJ2-3 TRBV6-2/TRBV6-3 - CASSPGLATDTQYF TGTGCCAGCAGCCCCGGACTTGCCACAGATACGCAGTATTTT
- 14 TRBJ1-2 TRBV4-3 TRBD1 CASSHGQGSYGYTF TGCGCCAGCAGCCATGGACAGGGGAGCTATGGCTACACCTTC
few 13 TRBJ1-1 TRBV7-9 - CASSRRKDTEAFF TGTGCCAGCAGCCGACGTAAAGACACTGAAGCTTTCTTT
- 15 TRBJ1-6 TRBV6-4 - CASSVSANSNSPLHF TGTGCCAGCAGTGTATCAGCAAACTCCAATTCACCCCTCCACTTT
- 12 TRBJ1-2 TRBV5-6 - CASSLGQNFYTF TGTGCCAGCAGCTTGGGACAGAATTTCTACACCTTC
once 13 TRBJ1-1 TRBV6-5 - CASSYLPGEEAFF TGTGCCAGCAGTTACTTACCAGGGGAAGAAGCTTTCTTT
- 15 TRBJ1-3 TRBV5-1 TRBD1 CASSLYRGAGNTIYF TGCGCCAGCAGCTTGTACAGGGGTGCTGGAAACACCATATATTTT
- 16 TRBJ2-6 TRBV4-3 - CASSQESVNGANVLTF TGCGCCAGCAGCCAAGAAAGTGTCAATGGGGCCAACGTCCTGACTTTC
- 13 TRBJ2-7 TRBV7-8 - CASSLRIGYEQYF TGTGCCAGCAGCTTAAGGATCGGCTACGAGCAGTACTTC
- 16 TRBJ2-1 TRBV24-1 TRBD1 CATSDLNPGQYNEQFF TGTGCCACCAGTGACCTGAATCCGGGACAGTACAATGAGCAGTTCTTC
- 14 TRBJ1-1 TRBV3-1/TRBV3-2 - CASSQRGGNTEAFF TGTGCCAGCAGCCAAAGGGGTGGGAACACTGAAGCTTTCTTT
- 15 TRBJ1-4 TRBV6-2/TRBV6-3 TRBD1 CASSNLGTAYEKLFF TGTGCCAGCAGCAACCTAGGGACAGCTTATGAAAAACTGTTTTTT